Listed below are T cell receptor beta chains from one sample, sequenced in a study of TIL therapy for anti-PD-1-resistant metastatic lung cancer. The table came from immunoSEQ multiplex PCR; TCRdb's copy has only in-frame clones and leaves some out. The repertoire has more than 90,000 clones, around 71% of them found once; the top ten carry approximately 11%. The sample was tumor tissue, taken at baseline. These receptor sequences come from a person aged 25 to 85 with non-small cell lung cancer. The CDR3 runs from the conserved cysteine through the conserved F or W. The D gene is left open where the match is weak. Part of the rows lack a size; the others show once, few, many or a class for expanded clones.

clone_size j_call d_call v_call cdr3_aa cdr3_nt
once TRBJ2-3 . TRBV12-3/TRBV12-4 CASSLPNTDTQYF TGTGCCAGCAGTTTACCCAACACAGATACGCAGTATTTT
. TRBJ2-3 TRBD2 TRBV4-1 CASSPQGTSGGTYTDTQYF TGCGCCAGCAGCCCACAGGGGACTAGCGGGGGGACCTACACAGATACGCAGTATTTT
once TRBJ2-2 . TRBV3-1/TRBV3-2 CASSRLRTTNTGELFF TGTGCCAGCAGCCGACTCCGGACAACGAACACCGGGGAGCTGTTTTTT
. TRBJ1-5 . TRBV2 CASLQRGREGQPQHF TGTGCCAGCCTCCAAAGGGGCAGGGAGGGTCAGCCCCAGCATTTT
few TRBJ2-5 . TRBV5-1 CASSLGEETQYF TGCGCCAGCAGCTTGGGGGAAGAGACCCAGTACTTC
. TRBJ2-2 . TRBV24-1 CATSDGGSLAGELFF TGTGCCACCAGTGATGGGGGATCTCTTGCCGGGGAGCTGTTTTTT
. TRBJ2-2 . TRBV6-2/TRBV6-3 CASSNPSGKTGELFF TGTGCCAGCAGTAACCCTTCCGGGAAAACCGGGGAGCTGTTTTTT
. TRBJ2-1 . TRBV7-2 CASSGRVHNEQFF TGTGCCAGCAGCGGCAGGGTACACAATGAGCAGTTCTTC
. TRBJ2-5 TRBD2 TRBV7-2 CASSPAGEETQYF TGTGCCAGCAGCCCAGCGGGAGAAGAGACCCAGTACTTC
. TRBJ1-1 . TRBV29-1 CSASDRATEAFF TGCAGCGCATCAGACAGAGCCACTGAAGCTTTCTTT
few TRBJ1-6 . TRBV30 CAWSDAPLPLHF TGTGCCTGGAGTGACGCCCCTTTACCCCTCCACTTT
few TRBJ1-2 . TRBV4-1 CASSRGTVANYGYTF TGCGCCAGCAGCCGGGGGACTGTAGCTAACTATGGCTACACCTTC
. TRBJ2-4 . TRBV4-3 CASSVGYLAKNIQYF TGCGCCAGCAGCGTCGGCTATCTAGCCAAAAACATTCAGTACTTC
once TRBJ2-3 TRBD2 TRBV4-3 CASSRGGSGGTDTQYF TGCGCCAGCAGCCGGGGCGGAAGCGGGGGGACAGATACGCAGTATTTT
. TRBJ1-5 TRBD1 TRBV28 CASSGQGSVQPQHF TGTGCCAGCAGTGGACAGGGGTCTGTTCAGCCCCAGCATTTT
. TRBJ2-3 TRBD2 TRBV7-9 CASSTRTSGGDTQYF TGTGCCAGCAGCACCCGGACTAGCGGGGGGGATACGCAGTATTTT
. TRBJ2-1 . TRBV7-5 CVRSLARGNSEQFF TGTGTCAGAAGCTTAGCGCGGGGGAACAGTGAGCAGTTCTTC
. TRBJ1-1 . TRBV19 CASSIQVHTEAFF TGTGCCAGTAGTATACAGGTACACACTGAAGCTTTCTTT
. TRBJ1-2 . TRBV30 CAWSVVGGVGYTF TGTGCCTGGAGTGTTGTGGGGGGGGTTGGCTACACCTTC
many TRBJ2-7 TRBD1 TRBV4-2 CASSQVGQDSYEQYF TGTGCCAGCAGCCAAGTGGGACAGGATTCCTACGAGCAGTACTTC
few TRBJ1-6 . TRBV19 CASSGGRSPLHF TGTGCCAGTAGTGGAGGGAGGTCACCCCTCCACTTT
. TRBJ2-1 . TRBV18 CASSPGGLHPSYNEQFF TGTGCCAGCTCACCGGGCGGTCTCCACCCCTCCTACAATGAGCAGTTCTTC
few TRBJ2-1 TRBD1 TRBV7-2 CASSLAGTGGGEQFF TGTGCCAGCAGCTTAGCGGGGACAGGGGGGGGTGAGCAGTTCTTC
. TRBJ1-1 TRBD1 TRBV6-5 CASSYNRGSGAFF TGTGCCAGCAGTTACAACAGGGGGAGTGGAGCTTTCTTT
. TRBJ2-1 TRBD2 TRBV5-8 CASPGLAGLRSSYNEQFF TGTGCCAGCCCCGGACTAGCGGGGCTCAGGAGCTCCTACAATGAGCAGTTCTTC
. TRBJ1-1 TRBD1 TRBV5-1 CASSFSRDRVVGTEAFF TGCGCCAGCAGCTTTTCCCGGGACAGGGTGGTGGGGACTGAAGCTTTCTTT
few TRBJ2-2 . TRBV29-1 CSGRESTGELFF TGCAGCGGGAGGGAAAGCACCGGGGAGCTGTTTTTT
few TRBJ2-1 . TRBV30 CALIGGFGEQFF TGTGCCTTGATTGGAGGGTTCGGTGAGCAGTTCTTC
. TRBJ2-7 TRBD1 TRBV7-8 CASSLVAAGGNYEQYF TGTGCCAGCAGCTTAGTTGCGGCAGGGGGCAACTACGAGCAGTACTTC
. TRBJ2-7 . TRBV12-3/TRBV12-4 CASSPGTSYEQYF TGTGCCAGCAGCCCCGGGACCTCCTACGAGCAGTACTTC
once TRBJ2-2 . TRBV19 CASSIEVPTGELFF TGTGCCAGTAGTATAGAGGTCCCCACCGGGGAGCTGTTTTTT
. TRBJ2-1 TRBD1 TRBV28 CASSLAPGQGNNEQFF TGTGCCAGCAGTTTGGCACCGGGACAGGGGAATAATGAGCAGTTCTTC
many TRBJ2-7 . TRBV2 CASSEFEGTYEQYF TGTGCCAGCAGTGAATTTGAAGGTACCTACGAGCAGTACTTC
once TRBJ2-1 . TRBV4-3 CASSQERQGAYNEQFF TGCGCCAGCAGCCAAGAAAGGCAGGGTGCTTACAATGAGCAGTTCTTC
. TRBJ2-1 . TRBV6-5 CASSLGGRYNEQFF TGTGCCAGCAGTCTAGGAGGGAGATACAATGAGCAGTTCTTC
. TRBJ2-1 TRBD2 TRBV28 CASSSRERYYNEQFF TGTGCCAGCAGTTCGCGGGAGCGCTACTACAATGAGCAGTTCTTC
. TRBJ1-2 . TRBV28 CASRRQALNYGYTF TGTGCCAGCAGGCGACAGGCCTTAAACTATGGCTACACCTTC
. TRBJ1-6 TRBD1 TRBV14 CASSFGQGPFSPLHF TGTGCCAGCAGCTTTGGACAGGGCCCCTTTTCACCCCTCCACTTT
. TRBJ1-6 TRBD1 TRBV9 CASSLAGQGLSPLHF TGTGCCAGCAGCCTGGCAGGACAGGGACTGTCACCCCTCCACTTT
. TRBJ2-1 TRBD1 TRBV4-2 CASSRGQGRAGSYNEQFF TGTGCCAGCAGCCGGGGACAGGGACGGGCAGGCTCCTACAATGAGCAGTTCTTC
. TRBJ2-1 . TRBV28 CASSPPGHKYNEQFF TGTGCCAGCAGTCCTCCGGGACACAAATACAATGAGCAGTTCTTC
. TRBJ2-3 TRBD2 TRBV6-2/TRBV6-3 CASSYSFGTSATDTQYF TGTGCCAGCAGTTACTCGTTCGGGACTAGCGCCACAGATACGCAGTATTTT
. TRBJ1-1 TRBD1 TRBV7-8 CASSFSGTGGSGTEAFF TGTGCCAGCAGCTTCTCCGGGACAGGGGGCTCGGGAACTGAAGCTTTCTTT
. TRBJ1-4 . TRBV30 CAWSEGTDEKLFF TGTGCCTGGAGCGAAGGGACGGATGAAAAACTGTTTTTT
. TRBJ2-1 TRBD2 TRBV9 CASSDGGGYNEQFF TGTGCCAGCAGCGATGGCGGGGGCTACAATGAGCAGTTCTTC
. TRBJ1-3 . TRBV19 CASSIPGSPSGNTIYF TGTGCCAGTAGTATCCCCGGCAGTCCCTCTGGAAACACCATATATTTT
. TRBJ1-2 . TRBV5-1 CASSLTANYGYTF TGCGCCAGCAGCTTGACGGCTAACTATGGCTACACCTTC
. TRBJ2-3 TRBD2 TRBV28 CASSLAGGRDTQYF TGTGCCAGCAGTTTAGCGGGAGGGCGGGATACGCAGTATTTT